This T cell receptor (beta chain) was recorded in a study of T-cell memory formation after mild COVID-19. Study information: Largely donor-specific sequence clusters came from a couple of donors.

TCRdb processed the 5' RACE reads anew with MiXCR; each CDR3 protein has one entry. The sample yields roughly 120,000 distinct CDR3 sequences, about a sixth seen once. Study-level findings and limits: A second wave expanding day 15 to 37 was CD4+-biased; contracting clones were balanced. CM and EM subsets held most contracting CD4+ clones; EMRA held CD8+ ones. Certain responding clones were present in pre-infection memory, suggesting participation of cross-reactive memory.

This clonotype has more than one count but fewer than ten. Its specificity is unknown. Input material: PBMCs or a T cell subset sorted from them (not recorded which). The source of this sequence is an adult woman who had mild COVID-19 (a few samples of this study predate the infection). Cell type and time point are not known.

CDR3 bases: TGTGCCAGCAGCCAAGGATTTGGCCGCGGAGAGACCCAGTACTTC. Translated, it gives CASSQGFGRGETQYF. The V and J genes are TRBV3-1 and TRBJ2-5; no clear D gene. Trimming pared 1 base from V and 4 bases from J, leaving 13 bases between. Germline V lookup: CDR1 LGHDT, CDR2 YNNKEL (reference sequence). This CDR3 is built from 15 residues.